The 19 T cell receptor beta chains reported below all come from one sample, sequenced in a study of cytomegalovirus exposure and HLA in healthy donors. TCRdb's copy holds only in-frame clones and misses some; the assay was immunoSEQ multiplex PCR. This sample has roughly 300,000 clones, with roughly 85% found just once. Sequences were obtained from PBMCs. These receptors came from a woman aged 18 to 35 in good health and CMV-seronegative.

This chain links TRBV9 with TRBJ2-5; TRBD2 is a possible D gene (6 bases). V was shortened by 0 bases and J by 7 bases, with 16 bases between the two germline ends. The germline V gene has CDR1 SGDLS and CDR2 YYNGEE. The CDR3 covers 15 residues. The CDR3 nucleotides read TGTGCCAGCAGCGTAGATGGGAGTATGGGGGGGACCCAGTACTTC. Protein sequence: CASSVDGSMGGTQYF. The entire variable domain, with the rest obtained from reference TRBV9 and TRBJ2-5, is as follows: DSGVTQTPKHLITATGQRVTLRCSPRSGDLSVYWYQQSLDQGLQFLIQYYNGEERAKGNILERFSAQQFPDLHSELNLSSLELGDSALYFCASSVDGSMGGTQYFGPGTRLLVL.

This clone was observed a single time. This chain uses TRBV4-1 with TRBJ1-2; D perhaps matches TRBD1 (5 bases). The V end was cut by 0 bases, the J end by 5 bases, with 10 bases between. The germline CDR1 and CDR2 sequences are MGHRA and YSYEKL. The CDR3 sequence is 14 residues long. This CDR3 reads CASSQDQGPYGYTF. For the CDR3, the DNA is TGCGCCAGCAGCCAAGATCAGGGCCCATATGGCTACACCTTC.

The genes are TRBV2 and TRBJ1-2; 8 nucleotides line up with TRBD1. The length of the CDR3 is 14 residues. Germline loops: CDR1 SNHLY, CDR2 FYNNEI. With 6 bases clipped from V and 2 bases from J, the junction kept 5 bases outside the gene matches. CDR3 nucleotides: TGTGCCAGCAGGGGGACAGGAGCGAACTATGGCTACACCTTC. This translates into CASRGTGANYGYTF.

The chain is built from TRBV18 and TRBJ1-1, with 7 bases matching TRBD1. V lost 3 bases and J lost 7; bases outside the gene matches: 5. The CDR3 is 13 residues long. Germline loops: CDR1 KGHSH, CDR2 LQKENI. For the CDR3, the DNA is TGTGCCAGCTCACCGGCACAGGGGAATGAAGCTTTCTTT. Translated: CASSPAQGNEAFF.

The chain joins TRBV5-6 to TRBJ1-3; no reliable D call. In germline, CDR1 is SGHDT, CDR2 YYEEEE. V lost 5 bases and J 8 bases, leaving 8 bases between the germline ends. The CDR3 sequence is 11 residues long. In DNA, the CDR3 is TGTGCCAGCAGTTCCTCTTACACCATATATTTT. Its translation: CASSSSYTIYF.

CDR3 loop: CASSLVAGGVGELFF. The CDR3 DNA reads TGTGCCAGCAGCTTAGTAGCGGGAGGGGTCGGGGAGCTGTTTTTT. This chain links TRBV7-6 with TRBJ2-2, with 11 bases aligning to TRBD2. The CDR3 runs to 15 residues. The V gene end was trimmed by 1 base and the J gene end by 7 bases; junction bases not matched to a gene: 2. In germline, CDR1 is SGHVS, CDR2 FNYEAQ.

The V call is TRBV28, the J call TRBJ1-2, with D tentatively TRBD1 (5 bases). The CDR3 has 13 amino acids. V gave up 5 bases and J gave up 8 bases, with 15 bases separating them. The germline V gene encodes CDR1 MDHEN and CDR2 SYDVKM. The CDR3 loop is CASSPRTLGGYTF. Here the CDR3 DNA reads TGTGCCAGCAGTCCCAGGACACTTGGGGGCTACACCTTC.

Concerning this clone: Other DNA sequences in the same sample also yield this CDR3. The rearrangement links TRBV18 to TRBJ2-7; 7 bases line up with TRBD1. From germline, CDR1 is KGHSH and CDR2 LQKENI. The CDR3 spans 14 residues. Trimming cost V 2 bases and J 3 bases; bases outside gene matches: 4. CDR3 DNA: TGTGCCAGCTCACCAAACCGGGACAGCTACGAGCAGTACTTC. Translation: CASSPNRDSYEQYF.

The sample holds a few counts of this clone. V gene TRBV28 combines with J gene TRBJ2-1; 11 nucleotides align to TRBD2. The germline CDR1 and CDR2 sequences are MDHEN and SYDVKM. The CDR3 totals 15 residues. J was trimmed by 6 bases and V by 7 bases; bases with no gene match: 8. CDR3 loop: CASIPGLAGRNEQFF. The CDR3 region has the DNA TGTGCCAGCATCCCCGGACTAGCGGGTCGCAATGAGCAGTTCTTC.

V gene TRBV6-1 combines with J gene TRBJ1-2; D is possibly TRBD1 (5 bases). Trimming left V 0 bases short and J 2 bases short, with 19 bases between. The CDR3 extends over 18 amino acids. Germline lookup yields CDR1 MNHNS and CDR2 SASEGT. The CDR3 sequence: CASSEAYMATGSNYGYTF. The CDR3 bases are TGTGCCAGCAGTGAAGCGTATATGGCCACAGGCAGCAACTATGGCTACACCTTC.

This clone was detected only once. The V gene is TRBV29-1, the J gene TRBJ2-3, with 10 bases that match TRBD1. The V and J ends lost 4 bases and 0 bases, in that order; junction bases with no gene match: 10. Germline V lookup: CDR1 SQVTM, CDR2 ANQGSEA. The CDR3 extends over 17 amino acids. The CDR3 nucleotides are TGCAGCGTTGGAACCGGGACAGGGGTCCCTAGCACAGATACGCAGTATTTT. This encodes CSVGTGTGVPSTDTQYF.

The chain recombines TRBV6-1 with TRBJ1-2, with D tentatively TRBD1 (6 bases). Germline assignment: CDR1 MNHNS and CDR2 SASEGT. V shed 5 bases and J shed 12 bases, with 13 bases lying between them. This CDR3 is built from 11 residues. CDR3 residues: CASSTDRPHTF. CDR3 DNA sequence: TGTGCCAGCAGTACCGACAGGCCTCACACCTTC.

The chain joins TRBV27 to TRBJ2-1; D uncertain. This CDR3 comprises 14 residues. V lost 0 bases, J lost 6 bases, and 9 bases lay in between. Germline-derived CDR1 and CDR2 are MNHEY and SMNVEV (reference sequence). CDR3 region: CASSLSPPSNEQFF. The DNA of the CDR3 is TGTGCCAGCAGTTTATCCCCCCCTAGCAATGAGCAGTTCTTC.

This sequence joins TRBV30 and TRBJ2-2, with D perhaps TRBD2 (5 bases). V lost 4 bases and J lost 1, with 7 bases in between. Germline V CDR1 and CDR2: GTSNPN, SVGIG (reference sequence). This CDR3 is 13 amino acids long. The CDR3 nucleotides read TGTGCCTGGAAGGACTTGAACACCGGGGAGCTGTTTTTT. Protein: CAWKDLNTGELFF.

CDR3 nucleotides: TGTGCCAGCAGCACAGGGAGAGCCCTCCAGCAGTACTTC. The encoded protein is CASSTGRALQQYF. This chain uses TRBV14 with TRBJ2-7; maybe TRBD1 (6 bases). This CDR3 contains 13 residues. In germline, CDR1 is SGHDN, CDR2 FVKESK. V lost 5 bases to trimming and J lost 8 bases, with 16 bases between them.

A single count supports this clone. This chain joins TRBV27 and TRBJ2-1; 13 bases line up with TRBD2. This CDR3 comprises 15 residues. In germline, CDR1 is MNHEY, CDR2 SMNVEV (reference sequence). The J segment lost 7 bases and the V segment lost 3 bases, leaving 3 bases of the junction unmatched. The CDR3 DNA reads TGTGCCAGCAGTTTCACTAGCGGGAGGGGAAATGAGCAGTTCTTC. Translated, it gives CASSFTSGRGNEQFF.

The V call is TRBV19, the J call TRBJ2-2, with D unresolved. The V and J ends lost 3 bases and 4 bases respectively, with 6 bases between them. This CDR3 is 13 amino acids long. Germline-derived CDR1 and CDR2 are LNHDA and SQIVND (reference sequence). CDR3 region: CASSISGTGELFF. The CDR3 coding sequence is TGTGCCAGTAGTATTTCCGGCACCGGGGAGCTGTTTTTT.

This chain links TRBV9 with TRBJ2-1, with TRBD1 identical over 7 bases. The junction had 11 bases not matched to a gene; V was cut back by 4 bases and J by 4 bases. CDR3 length: 16 residues. CDR1 and CDR2 (germline): SGDLS, YYNGEE. The CDR3, as DNA: TGTGCCAGCAGCTTGAGGCCAGGGGGTAGTTACAATGAGCAGTTCTTC. It encodes CASSLRPGGSYNEQFF.

The genes are TRBV2 and TRBJ2-7; D not certain. V was pared by 8 bases and J by 2 bases, with 19 bases between. The CDR3 sequence is 15 residues long. CDR1 SNHLY and CDR2 FYNNEI come from the germline V gene. CDR3 amino acids: CASYQESFMAYEQYF. CDR3 nucleotides: TGTGCCAGCTACCAGGAATCTTTTATGGCCTACGAGCAGTACTTC. Filled out from reference TRBV2 and TRBJ2-7, the complete variable domain reads EPEVTQTPSHQVTQMGQEVILRCVPISNHLYFYWYRQILGQKVEFLVSFYNNEISEKSEIFDDQFSVERPDGSNFTLKIRSTKLEDSAMYFCASYQESFMAYEQYFGPGTRLTVT.